This T cell receptor (beta chain) was documented in a study of T-cell reconstitution after alpha-beta-depleted transplantation in children. The V and J ends lost 6 bases and 4 bases respectively, with 19 bases between them. Germline V lookup: CDR1 ENHRY, CDR2 SYGVKD. The CDR3 has 15 amino acids. This clonotype has just a few counts. For TCRbeta, the library was prepared with unique molecular identifiers. TCRdb re-called the PCR reads with MiXCR, one entry per CDR3 protein. Seen here are over 400,000 distinct CDR3 sequences, around 12% observed once, and the top ten hold around 6%. The J gene is TRBJ2-7, the V gene TRBV10-3, with TRBD2 as a possible D gene (7 bases). Source: PBMCs from the stem cell graft donor, taken from the stem cell graft. The sequence derives from a human donor who donated a stem cell graft to a child with combined immunodeficiency. The CDR3 DNA follows: TGTGCCATCAGGGACAGCGGGACCAAGGGTTACGAGCAGTACTTC. As protein: CAIRDSGTKGYEQYF.